This T cell receptor (beta chain) derives from a study of identical twins. Whole-study findings and limits: Low generation probability was overrepresented in out-of-frame alpha sequences shared by twins.

This clonotype appeared many times. The antigen remains undetermined. Template switching (which added a universal primer site) was used, and cDNA carried unique molecular identifiers. TCRdb redid the calling of the 5' RACE reads with MiXCR, one entry per CDR3 protein. The profile shows about 240,000 distinct CDR3 sequences, roughly a tenth of them singletons. The V end was cut by 11 bases, the J end by 1 base, with 18 bases between. The CDR3 is 14 residues long. This sequence was found in a man aged 45 to 65 in good health. The rearrangement uses TRBV12-3 or TRBV12-4 and TRBJ2-7, with D maybe TRBD2 (6 bases). The specimen was memory T cells sorted from blood. CDR3 in amino acids: CASLLVGGSYEQYF. The CDR3 nucleotides are TGTGCCTCCCTCCTTGTGGGGGGATCCTACGAGCAGTACTTC.